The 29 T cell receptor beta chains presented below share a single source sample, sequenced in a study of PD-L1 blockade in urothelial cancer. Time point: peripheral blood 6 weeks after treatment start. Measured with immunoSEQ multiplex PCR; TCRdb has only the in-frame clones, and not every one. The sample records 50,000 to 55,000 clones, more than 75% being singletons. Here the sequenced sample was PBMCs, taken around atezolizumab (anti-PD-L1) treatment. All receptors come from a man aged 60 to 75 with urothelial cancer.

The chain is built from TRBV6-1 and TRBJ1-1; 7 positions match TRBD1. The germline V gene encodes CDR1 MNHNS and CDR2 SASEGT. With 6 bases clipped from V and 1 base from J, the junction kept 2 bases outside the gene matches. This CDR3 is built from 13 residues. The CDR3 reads CASRTGANTEAFF. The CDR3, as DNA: TGTGCCAGCAGAACAGGGGCGAACACTGAAGCTTTCTTT.

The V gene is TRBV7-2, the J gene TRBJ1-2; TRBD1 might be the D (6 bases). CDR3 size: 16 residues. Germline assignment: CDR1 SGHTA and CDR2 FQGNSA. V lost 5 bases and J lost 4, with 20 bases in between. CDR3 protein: CASSLEGDRTSYGYTF. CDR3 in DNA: TGTGCCAGCAGCCTCGAGGGTGACAGGACCTCCTATGGCTACACCTTC.

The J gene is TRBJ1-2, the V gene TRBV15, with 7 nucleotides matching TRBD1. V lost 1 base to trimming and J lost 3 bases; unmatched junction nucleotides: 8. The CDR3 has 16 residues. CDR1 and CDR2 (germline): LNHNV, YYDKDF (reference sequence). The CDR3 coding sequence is TGTGCCACCAGCAGAGGAGGGGGCGGAAAGGACTATGGCTACACCTTC. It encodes CATSRGGGGKDYGYTF. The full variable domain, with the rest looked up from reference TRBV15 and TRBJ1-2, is DAMVIQNPRYQVTQFGKPVTLSCSQTLNHNVMYWYQQKSSQAPKLLFHYYDKDFNNEADTPDNFQSRRPNTSFCFLDIRSPGLGDTAMYLCATSRGGGGKDYGYTFGSGTRLTVV.

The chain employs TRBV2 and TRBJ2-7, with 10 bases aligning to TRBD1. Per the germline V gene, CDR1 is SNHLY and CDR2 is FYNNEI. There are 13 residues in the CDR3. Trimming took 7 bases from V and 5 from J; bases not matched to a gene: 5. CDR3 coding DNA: TGTGCCAGCAATTGGGACAGGGGACACGAGCAGTACTTC. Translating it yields CASNWDRGHEQYF. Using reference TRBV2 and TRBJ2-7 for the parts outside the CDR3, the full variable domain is EPEVTQTPSHQVTQMGQEVILRCVPISNHLYFYWYRQILGQKVEFLVSFYNNEISEKSEIFDDQFSVERPDGSNFTLKIRSTKLEDSAMYFCASNWDRGHEQYFGPGTRLTVT.

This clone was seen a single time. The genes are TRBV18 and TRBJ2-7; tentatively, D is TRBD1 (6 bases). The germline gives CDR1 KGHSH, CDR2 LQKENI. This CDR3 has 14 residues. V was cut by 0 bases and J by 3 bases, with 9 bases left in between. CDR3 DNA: TGTGCCAGCTCACCACCGTCCAGGGGCTACGAGCAGTACTTC. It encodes CASSPPSRGYEQYF.

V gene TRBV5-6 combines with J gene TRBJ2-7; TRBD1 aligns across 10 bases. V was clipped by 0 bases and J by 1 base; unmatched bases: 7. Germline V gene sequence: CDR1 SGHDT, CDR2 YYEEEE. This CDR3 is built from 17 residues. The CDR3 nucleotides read TGTGCCAGCAGCTTGGGGACAGGGGGATGGAAGTCCTACGAGCAGTACTTC. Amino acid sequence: CASSLGTGGWKSYEQYF.

The CDR3 sequence is CASSYSTGGARAFF. The CDR3 DNA sequence: TGTGCCAGCAGTTACTCTACAGGGGGTGCGAGAGCTTTCTTT. J is TRBJ1-1 and V is TRBV6-5; TRBD1 matches at 8 bases. Germline V lookup: CDR1 MNHEY, CDR2 SVGAGI. V trimming: 0 bases; J trimming: 10 bases; junction bases outside the gene matches: 7. This CDR3 is built from 14 residues.

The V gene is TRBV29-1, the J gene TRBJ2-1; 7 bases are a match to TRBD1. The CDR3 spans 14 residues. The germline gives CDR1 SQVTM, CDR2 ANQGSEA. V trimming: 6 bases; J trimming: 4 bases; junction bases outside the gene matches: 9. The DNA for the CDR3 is TGCAGCGTAGAAAGACAGGGCCATTACAATGAGCAGTTCTTC. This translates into CSVERQGHYNEQFF.

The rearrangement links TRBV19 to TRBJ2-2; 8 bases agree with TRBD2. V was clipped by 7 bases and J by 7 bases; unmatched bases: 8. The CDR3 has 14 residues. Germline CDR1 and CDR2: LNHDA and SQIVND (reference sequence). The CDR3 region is CASTDGGAGGELFF. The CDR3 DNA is TGTGCCAGTACCGACGGGGGGGCAGGCGGGGAGCTGTTTTTT.

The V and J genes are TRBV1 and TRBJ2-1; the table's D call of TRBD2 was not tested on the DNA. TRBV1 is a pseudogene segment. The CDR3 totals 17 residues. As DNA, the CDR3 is TGCACCAGCAGCCGCCCAGGCCGGGGGGGTACCTACAATGAGCAGTTCTTC. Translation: CTSSRPGRGGTYNEQFF.

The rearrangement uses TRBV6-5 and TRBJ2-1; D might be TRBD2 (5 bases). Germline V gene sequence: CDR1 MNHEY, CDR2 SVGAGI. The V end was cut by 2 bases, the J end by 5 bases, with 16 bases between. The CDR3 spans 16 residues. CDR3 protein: CASSYNEGAKDNEQFF. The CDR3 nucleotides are TGTGCCAGCAGTTACAACGAGGGAGCAAAGGACAATGAGCAGTTCTTC.

The CDR3 loop is CASSAARADSPGNTIYF. The CDR3 DNA follows: TGTGCCAGCAGCGCCGCCAGAGCGGACAGTCCAGGAAACACCATATATTTT. The chain couples TRBV9 to TRBJ1-3; D perhaps matches TRBD1 (6 bases). Germline assignment: CDR1 SGDLS and CDR2 YYNGEE. V gave up 3 bases and J gave up 4 bases, with 20 bases separating them. This CDR3 comprises 17 residues.

The CDR3 DNA follows: TGTGCCAGCAGGTCTCTTCTAGCGGGAGGGGTGAATGAGCAGTTCTTC. Translation gives CASRSLLAGGVNEQFF. The chain carries TRBV27 and TRBJ2-1, with TRBD2 matching over 12 bases. The CDR3 has 16 residues. Germline CDR1 MNHEY, CDR2 SMNVEV (reference sequence). Trimming at V came to 6 bases and at J to 7 bases, leaving 10 bases not matched to a gene.

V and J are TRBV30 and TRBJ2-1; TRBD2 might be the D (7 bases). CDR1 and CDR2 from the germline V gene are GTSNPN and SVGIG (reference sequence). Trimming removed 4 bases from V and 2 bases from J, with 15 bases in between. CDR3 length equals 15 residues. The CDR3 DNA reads TGTGCCTGGAACGGGGGGCTCTTGCCCTACAATGAGCAGTTCTTC. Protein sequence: CAWNGGLLPYNEQFF. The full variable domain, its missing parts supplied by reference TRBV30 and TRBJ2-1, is SQTIHQWPATLVQPVGSPLSLECTVEGTSNPNLYWYRQAAGRGLQLLFYSVGIGQISSEVPQNLSASRPQDRQFILSSKKLLLSDSGFYLCAWNGGLLPYNEQFFGPGTRLTVL.

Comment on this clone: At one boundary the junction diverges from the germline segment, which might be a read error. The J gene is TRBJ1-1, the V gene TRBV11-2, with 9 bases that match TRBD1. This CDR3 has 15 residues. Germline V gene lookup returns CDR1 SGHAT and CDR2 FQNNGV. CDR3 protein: CASSRGTGLNTEAFF. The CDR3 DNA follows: TGTGCCAGCAGCAGGGGGACAGGGTTGAATACTGAAGCTTTCTTT. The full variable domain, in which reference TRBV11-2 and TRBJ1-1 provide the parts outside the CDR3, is EAGVAQSPRYKIIEKRQSVAFWCNPISGHATLYWYQQILGQGPKLLIQFQNNGVVDDSQLPKDRFSAERLKGVDSTLKIQPAKLEDSAVYLCASSRGTGLNTEAFFGQGTRLTVV.

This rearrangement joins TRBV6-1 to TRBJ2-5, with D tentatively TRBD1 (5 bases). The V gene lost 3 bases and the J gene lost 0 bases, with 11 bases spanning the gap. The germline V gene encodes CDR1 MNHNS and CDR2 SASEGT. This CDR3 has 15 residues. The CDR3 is CASSDPGKDQETQYF. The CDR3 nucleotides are TGTGCCAGCAGTGACCCAGGGAAGGACCAAGAGACCCAGTACTTC.

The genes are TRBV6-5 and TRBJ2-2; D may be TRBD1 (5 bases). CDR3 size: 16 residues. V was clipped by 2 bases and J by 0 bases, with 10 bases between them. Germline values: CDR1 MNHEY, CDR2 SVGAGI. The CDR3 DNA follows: TGTGCCAGCAGTTACGATCACAGGTCGAACACCGGGGAGCTGTTTTTT. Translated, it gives CASSYDHRSNTGELFF.

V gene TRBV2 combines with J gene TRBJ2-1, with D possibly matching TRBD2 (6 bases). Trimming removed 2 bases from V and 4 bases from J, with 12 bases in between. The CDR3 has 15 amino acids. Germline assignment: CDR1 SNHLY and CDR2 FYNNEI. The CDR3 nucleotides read TGTGCCAGCAGTGAACTGGCGGGAAATTACAATGAGCAGTTCTTC. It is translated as CASSELAGNYNEQFF.

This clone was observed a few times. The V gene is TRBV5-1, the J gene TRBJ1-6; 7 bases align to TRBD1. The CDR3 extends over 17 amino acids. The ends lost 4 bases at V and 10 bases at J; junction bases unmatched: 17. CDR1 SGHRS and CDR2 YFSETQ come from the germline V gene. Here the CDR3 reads CASSTGSGTAQVSPLHF. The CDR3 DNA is TGCGCCAGCAGCACCGGTTCGGGGACAGCCCAAGTCTCACCCCTCCACTTT.

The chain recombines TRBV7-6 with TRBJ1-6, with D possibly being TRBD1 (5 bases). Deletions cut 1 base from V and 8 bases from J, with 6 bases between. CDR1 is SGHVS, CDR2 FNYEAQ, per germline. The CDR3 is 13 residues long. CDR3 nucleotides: TGTGCCAGCAGCTTAGAGGGGCATTCACCCCTCCACTTT. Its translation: CASSLEGHSPLHF.

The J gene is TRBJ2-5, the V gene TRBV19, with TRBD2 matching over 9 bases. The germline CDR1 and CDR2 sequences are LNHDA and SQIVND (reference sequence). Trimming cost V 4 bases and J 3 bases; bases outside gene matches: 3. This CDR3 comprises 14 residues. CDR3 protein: CASSTLAGKETQYF. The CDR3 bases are TGTGCCAGTAGTACCCTAGCGGGGAAAGAGACCCAGTACTTC.

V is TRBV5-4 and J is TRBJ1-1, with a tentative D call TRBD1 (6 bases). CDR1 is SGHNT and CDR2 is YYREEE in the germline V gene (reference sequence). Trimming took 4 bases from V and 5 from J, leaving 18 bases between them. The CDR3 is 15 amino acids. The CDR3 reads CASSVNRVSGTEAFF. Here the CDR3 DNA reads TGTGCCAGCAGCGTAAACAGGGTATCGGGTACTGAAGCTTTCTTT. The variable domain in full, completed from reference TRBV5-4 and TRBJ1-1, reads ETGVTQSPTHLIKTRGQQVTLRCSSQSGHNTVSWYQQALGQGPQFIFQYYREEENGRGNFPPRFSGLQFPNYSSELNVNALELDDSALYLCASSVNRVSGTEAFFGQGTRLTVV.

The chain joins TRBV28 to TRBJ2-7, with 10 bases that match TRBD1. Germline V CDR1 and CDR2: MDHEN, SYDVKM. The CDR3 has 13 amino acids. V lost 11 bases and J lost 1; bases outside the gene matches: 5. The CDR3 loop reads CASRDRGSYEQYF. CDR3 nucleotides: TGTGCCTCGAGGGACAGGGGATCCTACGAGCAGTACTTC.

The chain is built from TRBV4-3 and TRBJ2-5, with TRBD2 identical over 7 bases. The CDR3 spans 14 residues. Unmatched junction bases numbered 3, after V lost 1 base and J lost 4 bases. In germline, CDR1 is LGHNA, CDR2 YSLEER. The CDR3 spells CASSQAVAGETQYF. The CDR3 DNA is TGCGCCAGCAGCCAAGCGGTAGCGGGAGAGACCCAGTACTTC.

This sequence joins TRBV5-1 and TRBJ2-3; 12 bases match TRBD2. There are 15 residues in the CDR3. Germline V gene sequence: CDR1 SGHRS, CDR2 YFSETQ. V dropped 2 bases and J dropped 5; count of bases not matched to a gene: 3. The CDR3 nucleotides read TGCGCCAGCAGCTTACTAGCGGGAGGACAAGATACGCAGTATTTT. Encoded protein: CASSLLAGGQDTQYF.

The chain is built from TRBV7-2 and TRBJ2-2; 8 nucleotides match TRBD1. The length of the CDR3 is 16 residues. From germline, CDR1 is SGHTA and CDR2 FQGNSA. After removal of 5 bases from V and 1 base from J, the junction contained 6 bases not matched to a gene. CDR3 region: CASSRTGFGNTGELFF. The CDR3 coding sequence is TGTGCCAGCAGCAGGACAGGGTTCGGGAACACCGGGGAGCTGTTTTTT.

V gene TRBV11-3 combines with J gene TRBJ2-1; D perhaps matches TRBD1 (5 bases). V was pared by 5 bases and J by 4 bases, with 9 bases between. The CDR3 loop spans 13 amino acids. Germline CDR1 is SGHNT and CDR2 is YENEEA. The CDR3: CASSPDSYNEQFF. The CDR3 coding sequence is TGTGCCAGCAGCCCCGACAGTTACAATGAGCAGTTCTTC.

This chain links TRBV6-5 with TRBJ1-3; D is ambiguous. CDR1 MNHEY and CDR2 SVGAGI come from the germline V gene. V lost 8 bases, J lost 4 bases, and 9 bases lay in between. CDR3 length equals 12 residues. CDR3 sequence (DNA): TGTGCCAGCGTCGACGGGGGAAACACCATATATTTT. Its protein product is CASVDGGNTIYF.

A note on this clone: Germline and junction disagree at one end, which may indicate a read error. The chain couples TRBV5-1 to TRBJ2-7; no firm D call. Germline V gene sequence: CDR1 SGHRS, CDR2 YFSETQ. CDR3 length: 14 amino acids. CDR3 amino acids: CASSLEFSSHEQYF. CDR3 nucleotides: TGCGCCAGCAGCTTGGAATTTAGCTCCCACGAGCAGTACTTC.